In its sample, the clone carrying this TCR beta chain was seen many times. Its antigen is currently unknown. Calling hyperthyroidism stable required that no ophthalmopathy show up within 18 months of follow-up. In this cohort, patients with other autoimmune diseases, uncontrolled infections, pregnancy or lactation were excluded. Per germline, CDR1 SQVTM and CDR2 ANQGSEA. The CDR3 has 11 residues. RNA transcripts served as template for amplifying TCR beta CDR3 sequences. Scientists carried out first-round RT-PCR using HTBI primers and then a second-round multiplex PCR. In TCRdb, the multiplex PCR reads were re-called with MiXCR into one record per CDR3 protein. The sample records about 400,000 distinct CDR3 sequences, roughly 21% being singletons. The data belong to a study of Graves' ophthalmopathy and Graves' hyperthyroidism. Overall study results and limits: Most thyroid clonotypes with frequency above 0.001 were detected in blood too.

V gene TRBV29-1 combines with J gene TRBJ1-1; TRBD1 might be the D (5 bases). The specimen sequenced was peripheral blood. The source of this sequence is a woman aged 18-29 years with stable Graves' hyperthyroidism. The CDR3 coding sequence is TGCAGAGTAAGAGGGGCACCTGAAGCTTTCTTT. Protein: CRVRGAPEAFF.